This is a list of T cell receptor beta chains from one sample in a study of T cell repertoires in cytomegalovirus infection. No antigens are known for them. TCRdb processed the reads anew with MiXCR; each CDR3 protein has one entry. The sample lists just under 500,000 distinct CDR3 sequences; 30% to 35% were seen once. The sample in question was cultured PBMCs, obtained from culture after CMV antigen stimulation. These receptor sequences come from a human donor in good health (CMV status not recorded). Some clones in this sample may be carry-over from other donors' samples. Each CDR3 is given with its conserved first and last residue. D genes are given only for firm matches. A row's size may be missing; if present it is once, few, many or a size class.

CDR3	DNA	size	D	V	J
CASSYQRVSSTDTQYF	TGTGCCAGCAGCTATCAGCGGGTGTCGAGCACAGATACGCAGTATTTT	NA	NA	TRBV7-6	TRBJ2-3
CASNRDRRESEQFF	TGTGCCTCTAACCGGGACAGGAGGGAAAGTGAGCAGTTCTTC	NA	TRBD1	TRBV6-2/TRBV6-3	TRBJ2-1
CASSYAISNQPQHF	TGTGCCAGCAGTTACGCGATTAGCAATCAGCCCCAGCATTTT	NA	NA	TRBV6-5	TRBJ1-5
CASSRLAGTSTDTQYF	TGTGCCAGCAGCAGACTAGCGGGAACTAGCACAGATACGCAGTATTTT	NA	TRBD2	TRBV28	TRBJ2-3
CASSQDRIGWGANVLTF	TGCGCCAGCAGCCAAGATAGGATCGGGTGGGGGGCCAACGTCCTGACTTTC	NA	NA	TRBV4-3	TRBJ2-6
CASSHTGQGREKLFF	TGTGCCAGCAGCCACACAGGGCAGGGACGGGAAAAACTGTTTTTT	few	NA	TRBV12-3/TRBV12-4	TRBJ1-4
CASGPWGLAKNIQYF	TGTGCCAGCGGCCCATGGGGACTAGCCAAAAACATTCAGTACTTC	once	NA	TRBV6-2/TRBV6-3	TRBJ2-4
CASSQDGYGYTF	TGTGCCAGCAGCCAAGACGGCTATGGCTACACCTTC	NA	NA	TRBV4-1	TRBJ1-2
CASSSMGGGVYEQYF	TGTGCCAGCAGCTCAATGGGAGGGGGCGTCTACGAGCAGTACTTC	few	NA	TRBV7-2	TRBJ2-7
CASTRQGIYEQYF	TGTGCCAGCACCCGGCAGGGCATTTACGAGCAGTACTTC	NA	NA	TRBV7-8	TRBJ2-7
CSARGPLTSGRDAYEQYF	TGCAGTGCTAGAGGCCCTTTAACTAGCGGGAGGGATGCCTACGAGCAGTACTTC	few	TRBD2	TRBV20-1	TRBJ2-7
CANSLAFRGTDTQYF	TGTGCCAACAGCTTAGCGTTCCGGGGCACAGATACGCAGTATTTT	NA	NA	TRBV7-2	TRBJ2-3
CASSPTGLAGVSSYEQYF	TGTGCCAGCTCACCTACAGGACTAGCGGGAGTCAGTTCCTACGAGCAGTACTTC	NA	TRBD2	TRBV18	TRBJ2-7
CASSLGENYEQYF	TGTGCCAGCAGCTTAGGGGAAAACTACGAGCAGTACTTC	many	NA	TRBV7-6	TRBJ2-7
CATSDSSGVSYNEQFF	TGTGCCACCAGTGATTCCTCAGGGGTATCCTACAATGAGCAGTTCTTC	NA	NA	TRBV24-1	TRBJ2-1
CASSLKVNQPQHF	TGTGCCAGCAGCTTAAAGGTTAACCAGCCCCAGCATTTT	NA	NA	TRBV7-8	TRBJ1-5
CASSPLTSEQYF	TGTGCCAGCAGCCCCCTTACGAGCGAGCAGTACTTC	NA	NA	TRBV7-8	TRBJ2-7
CASSLVGPITDTQYF	TGTGCCAGCAGCTTAGTCGGCCCGATCACAGATACGCAGTATTTT	many	NA	TRBV7-2	TRBJ2-3
CASSSHRTGNNEQFF	TGTGCCAGCAGCTCCCACCGGACAGGGAACAATGAGCAGTTCTTC	few	TRBD1	TRBV12-3/TRBV12-4	TRBJ2-1
CASSILASGSSYNEQFF	TGTGCCAGTAGTATTTTGGCTAGCGGGAGTTCTTACAATGAGCAGTTCTTC	few	TRBD2	TRBV19	TRBJ2-1
CASSTEGQGETQYF	TGCGCCAGCTCCACGGAGGGACAGGGGGAGACCCAGTACTTC	NA	TRBD1	TRBV5-1	TRBJ2-5
CASSETGLAGANTGELFF	TGCGCCAGCAGTGAGACTGGACTAGCGGGAGCGAACACCGGGGAGCTGTTTTTT	NA	TRBD2	TRBV10-2	TRBJ2-2
CASRRQNPEAFF	TGTGCCAGCAGACGACAAAACCCTGAAGCTTTCTTT	NA	NA	TRBV28	TRBJ1-1
CSAVRKTGGPRTQYF	TGCAGTGCTGTCAGAAAAACGGGAGGGCCAAGGACCCAGTACTTC	NA	TRBD2	TRBV20-1	TRBJ2-5
CSVERRLNTEAFF	TGCAGCGTTGAAAGGCGGCTGAACACTGAAGCTTTCTTT	few	NA	TRBV29-1	TRBJ1-1
CASSSRRQGKNIQYF	TGTGCCAGCAGCTCCCGACGACAGGGCAAAAACATTCAGTACTTC	NA	TRBD1	TRBV11-2	TRBJ2-4
CASSRDSWNEQFF	TGTGCCAGCAGCCGGGACAGTTGGAATGAGCAGTTCTTC	NA	TRBD1	TRBV5-5	TRBJ2-1
CASSPTVISYEQYF	TGTGCCAGCAGCCCGACAGTTATCTCCTACGAGCAGTACTTC	few	NA	TRBV7-2	TRBJ2-7
CSAGLRGGSYNEQFF	TGCAGTGCTGGCCTTAGGGGGGGTTCCTACAATGAGCAGTTCTTC	few	NA	TRBV20-1	TRBJ2-1
CASTEDSRNTEAFF	TGTGCCAGCACTGAAGACAGCAGGAACACTGAAGCTTTCTTT	NA	NA	TRBV6-2/TRBV6-3	TRBJ1-1
CASSLAEGDEAFF	TGTGCCAGCAGCTTAGCTGAGGGGGATGAAGCTTTCTTT	NA	NA	TRBV7-6	TRBJ1-1
CASSLSQGEADTQYF	TGTGCCAGCAGCTTGTCTCAGGGAGAGGCAGATACGCAGTATTTT	NA	NA	TRBV5-6	TRBJ2-3
CASSVGTANTEAFF	TGTGCCAGCAGCGTCGGGACAGCAAACACTGAAGCTTTCTTT	many	TRBD1	TRBV7-8	TRBJ1-1
CASSARYEQYF	TGTGCCAGCAGCGCCCGCTACGAGCAGTACTTC	NA	NA	TRBV28	TRBJ2-7
CAIQGSKNTEAFF	TGTGCCATCCAGGGGTCGAAGAACACTGAAGCTTTCTTT	many	NA	TRBV10-3	TRBJ1-1
CSVGGLDYGYTF	TGCAGCGTGGGGGGGCTCGACTATGGCTACACCTTC	NA	NA	TRBV29-1	TRBJ1-2
CATSDLGGAQETQYF	TGTGCCACCAGTGATTTAGGGGGGGCTCAAGAGACCCAGTACTTC	NA	NA	TRBV24-1	TRBJ2-5
CASSLAVTSGQEQYF	TGTGCCAGCAGCTTAGCGGTGACTAGCGGACAGGAGCAGTACTTC	few	TRBD2	TRBV7-2	TRBJ2-7
CASSSPQENTEAFF	TGTGCCAGCAGTTCGCCACAGGAGAACACTGAAGCTTTCTTT	NA	NA	TRBV6-2/TRBV6-3	TRBJ1-1
CASSIRGGDQPQHF	TGTGCCAGTAGTATTAGGGGCGGGGATCAGCCCCAGCATTTT	NA	NA	TRBV19	TRBJ1-5
CASSENRRIISYEQYF	TGTGCCAGCAGTGAAAATCGGCGAATAATCTCCTACGAGCAGTACTTC	NA	NA	TRBV2	TRBJ2-7
CASSLGGQGRSGSANVLTF	TGTGCCAGCAGCTTAGGGGGGCAAGGTCGATCTGGGAGCGCCAACGTCCTGACTTTC	NA	NA	TRBV7-6	TRBJ2-6
CATSGGSYNEQFF	TGTGCCACCTCGGGAGGCTCCTACAATGAGCAGTTCTTC	few	TRBD2	TRBV7-9	TRBJ2-1
CASSLVPSYEQYF	TGTGCCAGCAGCTTAGTCCCGTCCTACGAGCAGTACTTC	many	NA	TRBV7-2	TRBJ2-7
CASSEVSGRFSEQFF	TGTGCCAGCAGTGAGGTTAGCGGGAGGTTCTCAGAGCAGTTCTTC	few	TRBD2	TRBV2	TRBJ2-1
CASSFGGGTSGRNEQFF	TGTGCCAGCAGTTTCGGGGGGGGGACTAGCGGGAGGAATGAGCAGTTCTTC	NA	TRBD2	TRBV28	TRBJ2-1
CASRERNEQFF	TGTGCCAGCAGAGAGCGGAATGAGCAGTTCTTC	NA	NA	TRBV2	TRBJ2-1
CASTMYPGHSSSGYTF	TGTGCCAGCACCATGTATCCGGGACATAGTAGCTCTGGCTACACCTTC	few	NA	TRBV6-1	TRBJ1-2
CASSGRVIDEKLFF	TGTGCCAGCAGCGGCAGGGTAATAGATGAAAAACTGTTTTTT	many	NA	TRBV7-9	TRBJ1-4
CASSWGQGGYGYTF	TGTGCCAGCAGTTGGGGACAGGGAGGCTATGGCTACACCTTC	few	TRBD1	TRBV27	TRBJ1-2
CASSDYAGPGTEAFF	TGTGCCAGCAGTGATTATGCGGGGCCTGGGACTGAAGCTTTCTTT	NA	NA	TRBV2	TRBJ1-1
CSASPGLAYNEQFF	TGCAGTGCTTCCCCAGGGTTGGCCTACAATGAGCAGTTCTTC	few	NA	TRBV20-1	TRBJ2-1
CASSQVGAGLAKNIQYF	TGCGCCAGCAGCCAAGTCGGAGCGGGGCTAGCCAAAAACATTCAGTACTTC	NA	TRBD2	TRBV4-1	TRBJ2-4
CASSPTGLFEKLFF	TGTGCCAGTAGTCCGACAGGGTTGTTTGAAAAACTGTTTTTT	NA	TRBD1	TRBV19	TRBJ1-4
CASSFAGGWETQYF	TGTGCCAGCAGCTTCGCCGGCGGATGGGAGACCCAGTACTTC	few	NA	TRBV7-9	TRBJ2-5
CASGHPRDTGELFF	TGTGCCAGCGGCCACCCACGGGACACCGGGGAGCTGTTTTTT	few	NA	TRBV7-9	TRBJ2-2